The clone carrying this T cell receptor (beta chain) was seen just once. The entry originates in a study of OX40 agonist ivuxolimab in advanced cancers. Only in-frame clones appear in the TCRdb table, and some are missing; sequencing was by immunoSEQ multiplex PCR. This repertoire shows over 100,000 clones, 85% to 90% found once; its top ten account for around 0.55%. The V end lost 1 base, the J end lost 4 bases, and 5 bases lay between the germline ends. The CDR3 runs 13 residues. Germline values: CDR1 LNHDA, CDR2 SQIVND (reference sequence). The origin of this receptor is an adult with an advanced solid tumor such as melanoma, head and neck, liver or kidney cancer. The chain links TRBV19 to TRBJ1-5; D not certain. Specimen: CD4+ or CD8+ T cells sorted from blood, collected in a trial of the OX40 agonist ivuxolimab. The CDR3 DNA is TGTGCCAGTAGTATAGCCGGAAATCAGCCCCAGCATTTT. This translates into CASSIAGNQPQHF.